This T cell receptor (beta chain) was identified during a study of response to subunit inactivated influenza vaccine. V shed 6 bases and J shed 7 bases, with 13 bases lying between them. Germline CDR1 and CDR2: SGHAT and FQNNGV. The CDR3 is made up of 13 amino acids. TCRdb redid the calling of the RT-PCR reads with MiXCR, one entry per CDR3 protein. In the table there are 150,000 to 200,000 distinct CDR3 sequences, approximately 12% of which are singletons. This sample also appeared in a second study, on T cells expressing NK-cell markers. That study reports: TCR beta cDNA was generated via 5'RACE template switching incorporating UMIs. The dominant NKG2C+ clonotypes represented about 1.0-7.5% of CD8+ T cells in six donors. The CD3+CD56-NKG2C+ fraction of a handful of donors was also led by these clonotypes.

The J gene is TRBJ2-1, the V gene TRBV11-2; tentatively, D is TRBD1 or TRBD2 (5 bases each). This TCR was recovered from a man aged 45-60 years who received an inactivated influenza vaccine. Sequencing was performed on CD8+ T cells sorted from PBMCs, taken 11 to 12 days after vaccination. The CDR3 DNA sequence: TGTGCCAGCAGTTTTGGGACGGGGAATGAGCAGTTCTTC. Translation: CASSFGTGNEQFF.